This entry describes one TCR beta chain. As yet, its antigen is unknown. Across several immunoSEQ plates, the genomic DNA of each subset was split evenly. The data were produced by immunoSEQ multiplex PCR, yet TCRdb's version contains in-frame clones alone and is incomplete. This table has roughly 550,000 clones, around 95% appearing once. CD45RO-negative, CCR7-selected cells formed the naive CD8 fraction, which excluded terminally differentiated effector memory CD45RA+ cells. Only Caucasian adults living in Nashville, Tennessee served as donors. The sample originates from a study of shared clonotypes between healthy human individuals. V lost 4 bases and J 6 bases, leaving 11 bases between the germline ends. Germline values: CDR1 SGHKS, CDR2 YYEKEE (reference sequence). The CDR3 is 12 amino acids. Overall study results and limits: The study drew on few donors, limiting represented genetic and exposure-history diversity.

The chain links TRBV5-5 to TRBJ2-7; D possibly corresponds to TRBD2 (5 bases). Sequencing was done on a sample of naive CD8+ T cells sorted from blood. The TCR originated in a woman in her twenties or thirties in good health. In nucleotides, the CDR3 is TGTGCCAGCAGCCCCATCGAGGGCGAGCAGTACTTC. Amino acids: CASSPIEGEQYF.